Here is one T cell receptor (beta chain) with its context. Per germline, CDR1 LNHDA and CDR2 SQIVND (reference sequence). With 5 bases clipped from V and 0 bases from J, the junction kept 3 bases outside the gene matches. The CDR3 has 15 residues. Original methodology: The assay estimated nucleated cells by amplifying reference gene primers. Method: immunoSEQ multiplex PCR; TCRdb's copy keeps in-frame clones and lacks some. Clonal size and the V and J genes are those of that table, whereas D and trimming came from the DNA. The sample contains about 200,000 clones, under 90% of which appear only once. This record comes from a study of blood T cell repertoires in COVID-19.

V gene TRBV19 combines with J gene TRBJ2-4, with 8 nucleotides matching TRBD1. This sequence was found in a woman at least 80 years old with COVID-19, enrolled during active disease. Specimen: peripheral blood. The CDR3 here is CASSDRGLAKNIQYF. The CDR3 bases are TGTGCCAGTAGTGACAGGGGCCTAGCCAAAAACATTCAGTACTTC.